The 18 T cell receptor beta chains in this list originate from one sample, sequenced in a study of blood T cell repertoires in COVID-19. Repertoires were generated with immunoSEQ multiplex PCR, while TCRdb's copy carries only in-frame clones and drops some. The table lists around 80,000 clones, more than 65% of them singletons. Sequencing used peripheral blood. These receptors were taken from a man older than 75 with acute or convalescent COVID-19.

This chain joins TRBV20-1 and TRBJ1-1, with 7 bases fitting TRBD1. Germline lookup yields CDR1 DFQATT and CDR2 SNEGSKA (reference sequence). This CDR3 is 10 amino acids long. V was clipped by 6 bases and J by 11 bases; unmatched bases: 6. CDR3 loop: CSASDRVAFF. In nucleotides, the CDR3 is TGCAGTGCCTCCGACAGGGTGGCTTTCTTT.

The CDR3 coding sequence is TGTGCCAGCAGCCCCCGGACAGGGGAAATCCCTGAAGCTTTCTTT. It is translated as CASSPRTGEIPEAFF. The chain joins TRBV9 to TRBJ1-1; 9 bases are shared with TRBD1. V dropped 4 bases and J dropped 6; count of bases not matched to a gene: 10. The CDR3 sequence is 15 residues long. Germline V gene lookup returns CDR1 SGDLS and CDR2 YYNGEE. Complete variable domain (other parts from reference TRBV9 and TRBJ1-1): DSGVTQTPKHLITATGQRVTLRCSPRSGDLSVYWYQQSLDQGLQFLIQYYNGEERAKGNILERFSAQQFPDLHSELNLSSLELGDSALYFCASSPRTGEIPEAFFGQGTRLTVV.

V and J are TRBV13 and TRBJ1-1; 11 bases are a match to TRBD1. CDR3 length: 14 residues. J gave up 5 bases and V 5 bases, and 4 bases lay outside the gene matches. CDR1 is PRHDT, CDR2 FYEKMQ, per germline (reference sequence). The CDR3 region has the DNA TGTGCCAGCAGCGTGGGACAGGGGGGAACTGAAGCTTTCTTT. As protein: CASSVGQGGTEAFF. The full variable domain, completed using reference TRBV13 and TRBJ1-1, is AAGVIQSPRHLIKEKRETATLKCYPIPRHDTVYWYQQGPGQDPQFLISFYEKMQSDKGSIPDRFSAQQFSDYHSELNMSSLELGDSALYFCASSVGQGGTEAFFGQGTRLTVV.

The chain uses TRBV3-1 (or the pseudogene TRBV3-2) and TRBJ2-3, with D perhaps matching TRBD1 (5 bases). Germline CDR1 reads LGHDT; CDR2 reads YNNKEL (reference sequence). The CDR3 is 14 amino acids. V was trimmed by 2 bases and J by 7 bases, leaving 13 bases between them. CDR3 residues: CASSQTGRSYTQYF. CDR3 nucleotides: TGTGCCAGCAGCCAAACAGGTCGGAGCTATACGCAGTATTTT.

The rearrangement links TRBV4-1 to TRBJ2-6, with TRBD2 matching 7 bases. The CDR3 has 18 amino acids. V gave up 1 base and J gave up 0 bases; unmatched junction bases: 6. Germline values: CDR1 MGHRA, CDR2 YSYEKL. The chain's CDR3 is CASSQGEGRLSGANVLTF. DNA of the CDR3: TGCGCCAGCAGCCAAGGGGAGGGGCGCCTCTCTGGGGCCAACGTCCTGACTTTC.

This chain joins TRBV7-9 and TRBJ2-3, with unresolved D. Trimming pared 4 bases from V and 0 bases from J, leaving 2 bases between. The CDR3 is 12 amino acids. From germline, CDR1 is SEHNR and CDR2 FQNEAQ (reference sequence). DNA of the CDR3: TGTGCCAGCAGCTCTAGCACAGATACGCAGTATTTT. Translating it yields CASSSSTDTQYF.

This chain uses TRBV2 with TRBJ2-5; D unclear. There are 13 residues in the CDR3. V was shortened by 4 bases and J by 5 bases, with 11 bases between the two germline ends. Germline V gives CDR1 SNHLY, CDR2 FYNNEI. CDR3 bases: TGTGCCAGCAGTGGCCAAGCGAGGGAGACCCAGTACTTC. Translation gives CASSGQARETQYF.

The chain carries TRBV30 and TRBJ1-4; D remains unclear. The ends were cut back, 1 base at V and 4 bases at J, with 10 bases in the middle. The CDR3 is 14 amino acids. Per the germline V gene, CDR1 is GTSNPN and CDR2 is SVGIG (reference sequence). The CDR3 DNA is TGTGCCTGGAGTGAGCAGGCCTTTAATGAAAAACTGTTTTTT. Translation gives CAWSEQAFNEKLFF. Full variable domain (outside the CDR3, taken from reference TRBV30 and TRBJ1-4): SQTIHQWPATLVQPVGSPLSLECTVEGTSNPNLYWYRQAAGRGLQLLFYSVGIGQISSEVPQNLSASRPQDRQFILSSKKLLLSDSGFYLCAWSEQAFNEKLFFGSGTQLSVL.

The DNA of the CDR3 is TGCGCCAGCAGCTTGGAGGATCAGGTATATGGCTACACCTTC. This gives the protein CASSLEDQVYGYTF. The chain carries TRBV5-1 and TRBJ1-2; no firm D call. Trimming removed 0 bases at V and 5 bases at J, with 11 bases between. CDR3 length equals 14 residues. Germline V CDR1 and CDR2: SGHRS, YFSETQ.

The chain links TRBV4-2 to TRBJ1-6; TRBD1 is a possible D gene (6 bases). V dropped 2 bases and J dropped 7 bases, with 12 bases sitting between them. The CDR3 length is 15 residues. Germline V gene data show CDR1 as LGHNA and CDR2 as YNFKEQ. CDR3 in amino acids: CASSQQGSRNSPLHF. The CDR3 DNA sequence: TGTGCCAGCAGCCAACAGGGGAGTAGGAATTCACCCCTCCACTTT.

This chain joins TRBV6-2 or TRBV6-3 and TRBJ1-2, with 10 bases aligning to TRBD1. Trimming removed 5 bases from V and 5 bases from J; junction bases left unmatched: 2. Germline assignment: CDR1 MNHEY and CDR2 SVGEGT. This CDR3 has 13 amino acids. The CDR3 sequence: CASSRTGGYGYTF. DNA of the CDR3: TGTGCCAGCAGTAGGACAGGGGGATATGGCTACACCTTC.

This sequence joins TRBV5-1 and TRBJ2-5, with TRBD1 identical over 10 bases. Germline lookup yields CDR1 SGHRS and CDR2 YFSETQ. The CDR3 loop spans 14 amino acids. After removal of 1 base from V and 5 bases from J, the junction contained 2 bases not matched to a gene. The CDR3 here is CASSLSGQGETQYF. Here the CDR3 DNA reads TGCGCCAGCAGCTTGTCGGGACAGGGGGAGACCCAGTACTTC.

This rearrangement joins TRBV3-1 (or the pseudogene TRBV3-2) to TRBJ2-1; no clear D gene. Germline lookup yields CDR1 LGHDT and CDR2 YNNKEL (reference sequence). V gave up 1 base and J gave up 5 bases, with 3 bases separating them. The CDR3 covers 12 residues. DNA of the CDR3: TGTGCCAGCAGCCAAGCTAACAATGAGCAGTTCTTC. Residues: CASSQANNEQFF.

The CDR3 is CASSARTGVVGGTEAFF. The CDR3 DNA follows: TGTGCCAGCAGCGCACGGACGGGGGTAGTCGGTGGGACTGAAGCTTTCTTT. The gene calls are TRBV9 and TRBJ1-1; D perhaps matches TRBD1 (5 bases). Germline V gives CDR1 SGDLS, CDR2 YYNGEE. The V end lost 3 bases, the J end lost 5 bases, and 23 bases lay between the germline ends. The CDR3 runs 17 residues.

The chain has TRBV6-5 and TRBJ2-3, with a weak D call TRBD2 (5 bases). CDR3 length equals 12 residues. Deletions cut 10 bases from V and 4 bases from J, with 12 bases between. Per germline, CDR1 MNHEY and CDR2 SVGAGI. The CDR3 sequence is CATGVVSDTQYF. The CDR3, as DNA: TGTGCCACCGGGGTAGTTTCAGATACGCAGTATTTT.

The V and J genes are TRBV5-1 and TRBJ2-5, with 8 positions matching TRBD1. The CDR3 runs 14 residues. J lost 1 base, V lost 3 bases, and 2 bases had no gene match. Per the germline V gene, CDR1 is SGHRS and CDR2 is YFSETQ. CDR3 DNA sequence: TGCGCCAGCAGCTCGGGACAGGCCCAAGAGACCCAGTACTTC. This sequence encodes CASSSGQAQETQYF.

Only one count was recorded for this clone. The V and J genes are TRBV7-3 and TRBJ1-5; perhaps TRBD1 as D (6 bases). Germline CDR1 and CDR2: SGHTA and FQGTGA. The V gene lost 1 base and the J gene lost 7 bases, with 8 bases spanning the gap. This CDR3 contains 13 residues. The CDR3 nucleotides read TGTGCCAGCAGCTTAAGCAGGGGCCAGCCCCAGCATTTT. It translates to CASSLSRGQPQHF.

The rearrangement links TRBV7-2 to TRBJ1-2, with 10 bases identical to TRBD1. The CDR3 has 14 amino acids. Germline CDR1 and CDR2: SGHTA and FQGNSA. Germline trimming cut 6 bases from V and 7 bases from J; bases unmatched to any gene: 8. The CDR3 DNA reads TGTGCCAGCAGTTTGACAGGGGGCGGTTTTGGCTACACCTTC. It codes for CASSLTGGGFGYTF.